Below, 24 T cell receptor beta chains from the same sample are listed, as sequenced in a study of tumor and adjacent non-tumor tissue in lung cancer. No cell sorting was done before RNA was extracted from the tissue. This non-tumor lung sample came from over 3 cm beyond the tumor edge. Three rounds of nested PCR, following a modified ARM-PCR protocol, produced the TCRbeta library. TCRdb reanalysed the multiplex PCR reads using MiXCR and keeps one entry per CDR3 protein. The data hold about 48,000 distinct CDR3 sequences, with under 75% observed a single time. Sequences were obtained from distant non-tumor lung tissue. These TCRs come from a woman aged 70 to 79 with non-small cell lung cancer.

This clonotype was seen just once. The V gene is TRBV5-1, the J gene TRBJ2-1, with 12 nucleotides matching TRBD1. Germline assignment: CDR1 SGHRS and CDR2 YFSETQ. Losses at the gene ends were 4 bases for V and 4 bases for J; bases not matched to a gene: 12. The CDR3 covers 18 residues. This CDR3 is CASSDQPGQGAGYNEQFF. The CDR3 bases are TGCGCCAGCAGCGATCAACCGGGACAGGGGGCAGGATACAATGAGCAGTTCTTC. The variable domain in full, completed from reference TRBV5-1 and TRBJ2-1, reads KAGVTQTPRYLIKTRGQQVTLSCSPISGHRSVSWYQQTPGQGLQFLFEYFSETQRNKGNFPGRFSGRQFSNSRSEMNVSTLELGDSALYLCASSDQPGQGAGYNEQFFGPGTRLTVL.

About this clonotype: A clone one base away is much larger, so this may be a read error. The chain links TRBV7-8 to TRBJ2-2; 7 nucleotides align to TRBD2. Per germline, CDR1 SGHVS and CDR2 FQNEAQ. V lost 1 base and J lost 9; bases outside the gene matches: 11. There are 16 residues in the CDR3. The CDR3 sequence: CASSLGGGRMTRELFF. As DNA, the CDR3 is TGTGCCAGCAGCTTAGGTGGCGGGAGAATGACCAGGGAGCTGTTTTTT.

Note on this clonotype: One junction end does not reproduce the germline sequence, and a read error may be involved. The chain combines TRBV6-1 with TRBJ2-3; 9 bases are a match to TRBD1. This CDR3 contains 15 residues. The V gene's germline CDR1 is MNHNS and CDR2 SASEGT. DNA for the CDR3: TGTGCCAGCAGTGACAACCTGGACAGGGGAGATACGCACTATTTT. Amino acids: CASSDNLDRGDTHYF.

Regarding this clonotype: Since a much larger clone is just one base distant, this may be a read error. This sequence joins TRBV7-9 and TRBJ2-2, with 7 bases aligning to TRBD2. The germline V gene has CDR1 SEHNR and CDR2 FQNEAQ (reference sequence). With V trimmed by 7 bases and J by 5 bases, 10 bases remained unmatched. The CDR3 runs to 15 residues. CDR3 DNA: TGTGCCAGCATCGATGCGGGAGAATGGACCGGGGAGCTGTTTTTT. This encodes CASIDAGEWTGELFF.

This clonotype was seen more than once but under ten times. This clone may be a read error of a much larger clone one base away. The gene calls are TRBV6-6 and TRBJ1-1; 7 bases align to TRBD1. Germline values: CDR1 MNHNY, CDR2 SVGAGI (reference sequence). The CDR3 length is 12 residues. The CDR3 DNA reads TGTGCCAGCGGGACAGCGAACATTGAAGCTTTCTTT. Its translation is CASGTANIEAFF.

As regards this clonotype: Relative to the germline gene, one junction end is altered; a read error may explain this. The genes are TRBV5-5 and TRBJ2-3; D may correspond to TRBD1 or TRBD2 (5 bases each). This CDR3 region has 15 residues. CDR1 SGHKS and CDR2 YYEKEE come from the germline V gene (reference sequence). CDR3 loop: CASGKTVSSTDTQYF. CDR3 DNA: TGTGCCAGCGGGAAGACAGTTTCTAGCACAGATACGCAATATTTT.

On this clonotype itself: A clone one base away is much larger, so this may be a read error. The chain recombines TRBV20-1 with TRBJ2-2, with a possible D match to TRBD2 (6 bases). CDR1 DFQATT and CDR2 SNEGSKA come from the germline V gene (reference sequence). This CDR3 is built from 13 residues. CDR3 DNA: TGCAGTGCTGGGACTGCGAACACCGGGGAGCCGTTTTTT. Translated, it gives CSAGTANTGEPFF.

With regard to this clonotype: The junction shows a germline mismatch at one end, possibly a read error. V gene TRBV6-2 or TRBV6-3 combines with J gene TRBJ2-7, with 10 nucleotides matching TRBD1. There are 15 residues in the CDR3. Looked up from germline, CDR1 is MNHEY and CDR2 is SVGEGT. This CDR3 is CASRQPGQGILEQYF. CDR3 coding DNA: TGTGCTAGCAGGCAGCCGGGACAGGGGATATTGGAGCAGTACTTC.

This clonotype showed up many times. The gene calls are TRBV12-3 or TRBV12-4 and TRBJ2-7; the match to TRBD2 covers 14 bases. After removal of 6 bases from V and 6 bases from J, the junction contained 7 bases not matched to a gene. This CDR3 has 15 amino acids. CDR3 residues: CASSTTGTSGSEQYF. The CDR3 DNA is TGTGCCAGCAGCACTACCGGGACTAGCGGGAGCGAGCAGTACTTC.

As to this clonotype: The conserved final phenylalanine or tryptophan is absent from the CDR3, which likely points to a read error. V gene TRBV5-1 combines with J gene TRBJ2-1, with D unclear. CDR3 length: 13 residues. Germline lookup yields CDR1 SGHRS and CDR2 YFSETQ. CDR3 in amino acids: CASSLGVNNEQFI. The CDR3 DNA is TGCGCCAGCAGCTTGGGGGTTAACAATGAACAGTTCATC.

This sequence joins TRBV19 and TRBJ2-3; no firm D call. V lost 3 bases and J lost 0, with 7 bases in between. CDR3 size: 14 residues. Germline CDR1 LNHDA, CDR2 SQIVND (reference sequence). In DNA form, the CDR3 reads TGTGCCAGTAGTATTGAACGGAGCACAGATACGCAGTATTTT. Protein: CASSIERSTDTQYF.

This chain connects TRBV29-1 to TRBJ2-1, with D uncertain. CDR3 length equals 13 residues. V shed 3 bases and J shed 9 bases, with 15 bases lying between them. Per the germline V gene, CDR1 is SQVTM and CDR2 is ANQGSEA. CDR3: CSVESLARCEQFF. In DNA, the CDR3 is TGCAGCGTTGAGAGCCTTGCGAGATGTGAGCAGTTCTTC.

On this clonotype itself: The junction does not match germline at one end; this may be a read error. The J gene is TRBJ2-3, the V gene TRBV6-1; the match to TRBD1 covers 10 bases. This CDR3 contains 15 residues. The germline V gene has CDR1 MNHNS and CDR2 SASEGT. In DNA form, the CDR3 reads TGTGCTAGCAGGGACAAACGGGACAGGGGTGATACGCAGTATTTT. Translation: CASRDKRDRGDTQYF.

CDR3 nucleotides: TGTGCCAGCAGTCATTCGGGAGTTGCCTATTTCTACACCTTC. This sequence encodes CASSHSGVAYFYTF. This chain uses TRBV11-1 with TRBJ1-2; D is uncertain. V was pared by 6 bases and J by 10 bases, with 21 bases between. The V gene's germline CDR1 is SGHAT and CDR2 FQDESV (reference sequence). The CDR3 contains 14 residues.

Points on this clonotype: Mismatch with germline at one junction end may stem from a read error. V usage is TRBV24-1 and J usage is TRBJ2-1, with D tentatively TRBD1 (6 bases). The germline V gene encodes CDR1 KGHDR and CDR2 SFDVKD. This CDR3 contains 16 residues. This CDR3 is CAISDFWDTRGNEQFF. In DNA form, the CDR3 reads TGTGCCATCAGTGATTTCTGGGACACCAGAGGAAATGAGCAGTTCTTC.

This clonotype was counted once. A much more abundant neighbour one base away suggests this may be a read error. This chain links TRBV13 with TRBJ2-7; D ambiguous. Trimming removed 5 bases from V and 3 bases from J, with 8 bases in between. Germline V CDR1 and CDR2: PRHDT, FYEKMQ (reference sequence). CDR3 length: 12 residues. In DNA, the CDR3 is TGTGCCAGCAGCCGCGGTATCTACGAGCAGTACTTC. Amino acids: CASSRGIYEQYF.

The genes are TRBV5-6 and TRBJ1-1; D uncertain. CDR3 length equals 14 residues. V lost 1 base to trimming and J lost 2 bases, with 9 bases between them. Germline values: CDR1 SGHDT, CDR2 YYEEEE. CDR3 DNA sequence: TGTGCCAGCAGCTTGCCCTCAGCTAACACTGAAGCTTTCTTT. Protein sequence: CASSLPSANTEAFF.

On this clonotype: The CDR3 ends on some other residue instead of the conserved phenylalanine or tryptophan, so this is likely a read error. The CDR3 region has the DNA TGTGCCAGCAGTCCCCAAGGGAGGGTAAACACCATATATTCT. Translation: CASSPQGRVNTIYS. This chain uses TRBV6-6 with TRBJ1-3; no firm D call. The V end was cut by 5 bases, the J end by 6 bases, with 14 bases between. The germline V gene encodes CDR1 MNHNY and CDR2 SVGAGI (reference sequence). The CDR3 is made up of 14 amino acids.

This clonotype was seen at least ten times. The chain uses TRBV20-1 and TRBJ2-1; TRBD2 aligns across 11 bases. The CDR3 loop spans 15 amino acids. V gave up 5 bases and J gave up 7 bases; unmatched junction bases: 10. Germline V gene data show CDR1 as DFQATT and CDR2 as SNEGSKA (reference sequence). The CDR3 here is CSAGELAGDDNEQFF. CDR3 sequence (DNA): TGCAGTGCTGGGGAACTAGCGGGAGACGATAATGAGCAGTTCTTC.

The J gene is TRBJ2-5, the V gene TRBV5-1; the D is unclear. V dropped 4 bases and J dropped 2 bases, with 12 bases sitting between them. The CDR3 runs to 14 residues. The germline CDR1 and CDR2 sequences are SGHRS and YFSETQ. CDR3 sequence (DNA): TGCGCCAGCAGCCCTACCCCCGGTCAAGAGACCCAGTACTTC. Residues: CASSPTPGQETQYF.

The table lists this clonotype with a count of one. A single base separates this from a much larger clone, so it may be a read error. The rearrangement links TRBV11-2 to TRBJ2-7, with D possibly matching TRBD1 (5 bases). Germline assignment: CDR1 SGHAT and CDR2 FQNNGV. CDR3 length equals 13 residues. The CDR3 is CASSLGDSYKQYF. CDR3 sequence (DNA): TGTGCCAGCAGCTTGGGCGACAGCTACAAGCAGTACTTC.

This clonotype was observed at least ten times. The rearrangement joins TRBV6-5 to TRBJ2-1, with 10 bases matching TRBD2. The CDR3 extends over 15 amino acids. Germline CDR1 is MNHEY and CDR2 is SVGAGI. Losses at the gene ends were 7 bases for V and 4 bases for J; bases not matched to a gene: 7. The CDR3 sequence: CASTASGSWYNEQFF. The CDR3, as DNA: TGTGCCAGCACAGCTAGCGGGAGTTGGTACAATGAGCAGTTCTTC.

Details on this clonotype: This clone may be a read error of a much larger clone one base away. Likely a read error: the CDR3 ends without its conserved phenylalanine or tryptophan. The rearrangement links TRBV10-1 to TRBJ2-7, with D maybe TRBD2 (6 bases). The CDR3 is 14 residues long. Trimming left V 3 bases short and J 0 bases short, with 9 bases between. The germline V gene has CDR1 WNHNN and CDR2 SYGVQD (reference sequence). The CDR3 spells CASSDRRDSYEQYY. In nucleotides, the CDR3 is TGCGCCAGCAGTGACCGGCGGGACTCCTACGAGCAGTACTAC.

A note on this clonotype: A junction boundary mismatches the germline segment, possibly from a read error. The chain recombines TRBV11-2 with TRBJ1-2; D unresolved. Germline CDR1 is SGHAT and CDR2 is FQNNGV. The CDR3 totals 14 residues. In DNA form, the CDR3 reads TGTGCCAGCAGCTTAGATATGGGGAGCTATGGCTACGCCTTC. Protein sequence: CASSLDMGSYGYAF.